The text below deals with one TCR beta chain. The data stem from a study of T cells expressing NK-cell markers. Germline V gene data show CDR1 as LGHNA and CDR2 as YNFKEQ. This CDR3 contains 16 residues. TCRdb re-called the 5' RACE reads; every CDR3 protein appears as one record, without DNA. The listing contains roughly 380,000 distinct CDR3 sequences. The TCR comes from a man aged 18 to 69 in good health. This chain links TRBV4-2 with TRBJ1-2; the D gene TCRdb calls, TRBD1, cannot be checked with no DNA. The sequencing input was blood T cells: a sorted CD56 or NKG2C T cell subset, CD4+ or CD8+ T cells, or bulk PBMC T cells (not recorded which). The CDR3 loop reads CASSREEGVMYYGYTF.